This TCR beta chain was profiled in a study of T cell repertoires in cytomegalovirus infection. TCRdb used MiXCR to reprocess the reads, holding one entry per CDR3 protein. This sample carries around 260,000 distinct CDR3 sequences, approximately 10% of them seen once, and the ten largest clones take approximately 15%. CDR1 is SGHVS, CDR2 FNYEAQ, per germline. The CDR3 runs to 17 residues. Losses at the gene ends were 5 bases for V and 4 bases for J; bases not matched to a gene: 13. Many counts were recorded for this clonotype. J is TRBJ2-2 and V is TRBV7-6, with TRBD1 matching over 7 bases. The specimen sequenced was PBMCs. This clonotype was sampled from a human donor in good health (CMV status not recorded). Some clones in this sample may be carry-over from other donors' samples. CDR3 region: CASSARQGHSGTGELFF. The CDR3 DNA is TGTGCCAGCAGCGCGAGACAGGGCCACTCGGGCACCGGGGAGCTGTTTTTT. Together with reference TRBV7-6 and TRBJ2-2, the CDR3 gives the full variable domain: GAGVSQSPRYKVTKRGQDVALRCDPISGHVSLYWYRQALGQGPEFLTYFNYEAQQDKSGLPNDRFSAERPEGSISTLTIQRTEQRDSAMYRCASSARQGHSGTGELFFGEGSRLTVL.